Each of the 20 T cell receptor beta chains below was sequenced from the same sample in a study of blood T cells in healthy people across ages. Sample-barcoded 5' priming and a J-beta primer mix drove a second PCR of 7 to 11 cycles. TCRdb passed the 5' RACE reads through MiXCR, listing each CDR3 protein once. Of fewer than 950,000 distinct CDR3 sequences listed, about 34% are singletons. Material: blood. Source of these receptors: a man aged 18 to 29 in good health.

This clonotype occurred a few times. V usage is TRBV4-3 and J usage is TRBJ2-1; D remains unclear. The J call is uncertain, as TRBJ2-7 better fits the DNA end. The CDR3 runs to 14 residues. Germline CDR1 LGHNA, CDR2 YSLEER. Here the CDR3 DNA reads TGCGCCAGCAGCCAAGGGCTCGAGTCCAATGAGCAGTACTTC. It yields the protein CASSQGLESNEQYF.

The genes are TRBV10-3 and TRBJ2-1, with TRBD1 matching 10 bases. The J call may be wrong; the DNA end is better matched by TRBJ2-7. Germline CDR1 reads ENHRY; CDR2 reads SYGVKD. This CDR3 region has 16 residues. Written as DNA, the CDR3 is TGTGCCATCAGTGAGTCGACAGGGGGCTTATACAATGAGCAGTACTTC. Translating it yields CAISESTGGLYNEQYF.

For this clonotype: One junction end does not reproduce the germline sequence, and a read error may be involved. This chain connects TRBV4-1 to TRBJ2-4; 9 bases map to TRBD1. The J call may be wrong; the DNA end is better matched by TRBJ2-7. Germline assignment: CDR1 MGHRA and CDR2 YSYEKL. The CDR3 runs 14 residues. The CDR3 loop is CAGSQGDRAGEQYF. Written as DNA, the CDR3 is TGCGCCGGCAGCCAAGGGGACAGGGCCGGCGAGCAGTACTTC.

Notes on this clonotype: Given a much more abundant clone one base away, this may be a read error. Since the CDR3 does not end with the conserved phenylalanine or tryptophan, this likely comes from a read error. The CDR3 coding sequence is TGTGCCAGCAGTATCGATCCTTACAATGAGCAGTTCTTA. Amino acid sequence: CASSIDPYNEQFL. This sequence joins TRBV6-2 or TRBV6-3 and TRBJ2-1; D is unresolved. Germline V gene data show CDR1 as MNHEY and CDR2 as SVGEGT. This CDR3 contains 13 residues. Trimming left V 5 bases short and J 4 bases short, with 9 bases between.

The chain joins TRBV12-3 or TRBV12-4 to TRBJ2-1; D is possibly TRBD2 (5 bases). Between the trimmed V and J ends, which lost 8 bases and 8 bases, there was a span of 16 bases. This CDR3 spans 13 amino acids. CDR3 nucleotides: TGTGCCAGCGCTGAGGGCGCTAGGGATGAGCAGTTCTTC. This translates into CASAEGARDEQFF.

This clonotype was counted many times. CDR3 nucleotide sequence: TGTGCCATCAGTGAGGGCGGAGCGAGGGGGCAAGCTAACTATGGCTACACCTTC. Translated: CAISEGGARGQANYGYTF. The rearrangement uses TRBV10-3 and TRBJ1-2; 7 positions match TRBD1. Trimming at V came to 2 bases and at J to 0 bases, leaving 12 bases not matched to a gene. This CDR3 is 18 amino acids long. Per germline, CDR1 ENHRY and CDR2 SYGVKD.

As to this clonotype: A read error is possible here, since a much larger clone lies one base away. The chain is built from TRBV7-9 and TRBJ2-1, with D perhaps TRBD1 (6 bases). Germline V gene sequence: CDR1 SEHNR, CDR2 FQNEAQ (reference sequence). The CDR3 is made up of 13 amino acids. Trimming pared 10 bases from V and 10 bases from J, leaving 20 bases between. Written as DNA, the CDR3 is TGTGCCACGACAGGCCCCAACCCCAAGGAGCAGTTCTTC. It is translated as CATTGPNPKEQFF. Combining the CDR3 with reference TRBV7-9 and TRBJ2-1 gives the whole variable domain DTGVSQNPRHKITKRGQNVTFRCDPISEHNRLYWYRQTLGQGPEFLTYFQNEAQLEKSRLLSDRFSAERPKGSFSTLEIQRTEQGDSAMYLCATTGPNPKEQFFGPGTRLTVL.

This chain joins TRBV19 and TRBJ2-3; D is tentatively TRBD1 or TRBD2 (5 bases each). Germline CDR1 LNHDA, CDR2 SQIVND (reference sequence). Trimming left V 4 bases short and J 0 bases short, with 14 bases between. The CDR3 has 16 residues. The CDR3 here is CASSRGLSSSTDTQYF. Here the CDR3 DNA reads TGTGCCAGTAGTAGGGGGTTGAGTTCTAGCACAGATACGCAGTATTTT.

This clonotype was counted between two and nine times. This chain joins TRBV4-2 and TRBJ1-6; the D gene is possibly TRBD1 (5 bases). Germline values: CDR1 LGHNA, CDR2 YNFKEQ. The V end was cut by 0 bases, the J end by 7 bases, with 10 bases between. This CDR3 has 15 amino acids. Here the CDR3 DNA reads TGTGCCAGCAGCCAAGATACGGGACGAAATTCACCCCTCCACTTT. Translating it yields CASSQDTGRNSPLHF.

Details on this clonotype: A much larger clone lies one base from this, so it may be a read error. This chain uses TRBV20-1 with TRBJ2-5; 7 nucleotides agree with TRBD1. In germline, CDR1 is DFQATT, CDR2 SNEGSKA (reference sequence). This CDR3 region has 13 residues. This CDR3 is CSGSGQIQGTQYF. The CDR3 nucleotides are TGCAGTGGGTCGGGACAGATCCAAGGGACCCAGTACTTC.

This chain uses TRBV7-2 with TRBJ1-3, with 9 bases aligning to TRBD1. J was trimmed by 4 bases and V by 5 bases; bases with no gene match: 9. The CDR3 spans 16 residues. The germline V gene has CDR1 SGHTA and CDR2 FQGNSA. As DNA, the CDR3 is TGTGCCAGCAGCCCTAGACAGGGGGGATCCGGAAACACCATATATTTT. Its protein product is CASSPRQGGSGNTIYF.

This clonotype was recorded many times. V usage is TRBV7-9 and J usage is TRBJ2-3; 8 bases align to TRBD1. Germline assignment: CDR1 SEHNR and CDR2 FQNEAQ (reference sequence). The V segment lost 5 bases and the J segment 0 bases; nucleotides outside the gene matches: 4. The CDR3 loop spans 15 amino acids. CDR3 loop: CASSRGQASTDTQYF. DNA for the CDR3: TGTGCCAGCAGCCGGGGACAGGCGAGCACAGATACGCAGTATTTT.

At least ten counts were recorded for this clonotype. A much larger clone differs by one base, so this may be a read error. The chain is built from TRBV18 and TRBJ2-1; the match to TRBD1 covers 7 bases. Germline V gives CDR1 KGHSH, CDR2 LQKENI. V dropped 8 bases and J dropped 1; count of bases not matched to a gene: 5. The length of the CDR3 is 14 residues. For the CDR3, the DNA is TGTGCCAGCAGTGGGGACAGATCCTACAATGAGCAGTTCTTC. This gives the protein CASSGDRSYNEQFF.

This clonotype was observed once. It may be a read error: a sequence one base away is much more abundant. CDR3 protein: CSVRTGNPYEQYF. The CDR3 DNA is TGCAGCGTTAGGACAGGGAACCCCTACGAGCAGTACTTC. V and J are TRBV29-1 and TRBJ2-7; 8 bases are shared with TRBD1. CDR3 length: 13 amino acids. The V segment lost 5 bases and the J segment 2 bases; nucleotides outside the gene matches: 5. CDR1 and CDR2 (germline): SQVTM, ANQGSEA.

This chain joins TRBV5-1 and TRBJ1-5; D may be TRBD1 (6 bases). V lost 3 bases and J lost 7, with 17 bases in between. The CDR3 sequence is 15 residues long. CDR1 SGHRS and CDR2 YFSETQ come from the germline V gene. This chain's CDR3 is CASSWGVGGLQPQHF. The CDR3 DNA sequence: TGCGCCAGCAGCTGGGGGGTAGGGGGGCTACAGCCCCAGCATTTT.

The chain uses TRBV29-1 and TRBJ2-2; 8 positions match TRBD1. Per the germline V gene, CDR1 is SQVTM and CDR2 is ANQGSEA. CDR3 size: 15 residues. Trimming took 1 base from V and 4 from J; bases not matched to a gene: 5. The chain's CDR3 is CSVEATGAATGELFF. The DNA of the CDR3 is TGCAGCGTTGAAGCGACAGGGGCGGCCACCGGGGAGCTGTTTTTT.

The sample holds a few counts of this clonotype. This chain connects TRBV4-1 to TRBJ2-4; TRBD2 matches 13 bases. This CDR3 is 17 amino acids long. In germline, CDR1 is MGHRA, CDR2 YSYEKL. V dropped 6 bases and J dropped 1; count of bases not matched to a gene: 6. The CDR3: CASSRLAGGDAKNIQYF. The CDR3 nucleotides read TGCGCCAGCAGTCGACTAGCGGGGGGCGATGCCAAAAACATTCAGTACTTC.

The V and J genes are TRBV9 and TRBJ1-6; D ambiguous. With 0 bases removed from V and 0 bases from J, the gap between germline ends came to 25 bases. The CDR3 length is 22 residues. Germline CDR1 SGDLS, CDR2 YYNGEE. The DNA for the CDR3 is TGTGCCAGCAGCGTAGAAGAGAAGAAGAGGAGGGCCCCCCACTCCTATAATTCACCCCTCCACTTT. It specifies CASSVEEKKRRAPHSYNSPLHF.

This sequence joins TRBV4-1 and TRBJ2-1; the D gene is possibly TRBD2 (5 bases). CDR3 length: 16 residues. Germline CDR1 reads MGHRA; CDR2 reads YSYEKL. The V end lost 1 base, the J end lost 4 bases, and 14 bases lay between the germline ends. In nucleotides, the CDR3 is TGCGCCAGCAGCCAAGGCCTAAGCGGCCCTTACAATGAGCAGTTCTTC. Protein sequence: CASSQGLSGPYNEQFF.

V and J are TRBV7-9 and TRBJ2-2; D ambiguous. From germline, CDR1 is SEHNR and CDR2 FQNEAQ (reference sequence). V was shortened by 8 bases and J by 0 bases, with 4 bases between the two germline ends. This CDR3 has 12 residues. The CDR3 here is CASGANTGELFF. The CDR3 DNA follows: TGTGCCAGCGGAGCGAACACCGGGGAGCTGTTTTTT. Full variable domain (remainder filled in from reference TRBV7-9 and TRBJ2-2): DTGVSQNPRHKITKRGQNVTFRCDPISEHNRLYWYRQTLGQGPEFLTYFQNEAQLEKSRLLSDRFSAERPKGSFSTLEIQRTEQGDSAMYLCASGANTGELFFGEGSRLTVL.